This T cell receptor (beta chain) derives from a study of spatial heterogeneity in lung cancer. Overall study context: The average appearance count of each unique TCR and UMI combination in raw reads was more than nine.

The time point denotes: sample taken at primary tumor resection. The donor group consisted of under 95 patients who had untreated, early-stage non-small cell lung cancer. Unsorted whole RNA samples from tumor, nontumor lung or frozen PBMC were sequenced. One entry per CDR3 protein results from TCRdb running MiXCR on the 5' RACE reads. This sample carries about 11,000 distinct CDR3 sequences, about 5.7% of them seen once, and the ten largest clones take roughly 28%. This clonotype appeared many times. The CDR3 length is 16 residues. Germline assignment: CDR1 MDHEN and CDR2 SYDVKM. Trimming cost V 7 bases and J 3 bases; bases outside gene matches: 7.

The sequencing used PBMCs, collected at surgery. This clonotype originated in a male donor with early-stage non-small cell lung cancer. The chain combines TRBV28 with TRBJ1-5, with 12 bases fitting TRBD1. DNA for the CDR3: TGTGCCAGCAACCCCGGGACAGGGGGCCTCAATCAGCCCCAGCATTTT. Its protein product is CASNPGTGGLNQPQHF.